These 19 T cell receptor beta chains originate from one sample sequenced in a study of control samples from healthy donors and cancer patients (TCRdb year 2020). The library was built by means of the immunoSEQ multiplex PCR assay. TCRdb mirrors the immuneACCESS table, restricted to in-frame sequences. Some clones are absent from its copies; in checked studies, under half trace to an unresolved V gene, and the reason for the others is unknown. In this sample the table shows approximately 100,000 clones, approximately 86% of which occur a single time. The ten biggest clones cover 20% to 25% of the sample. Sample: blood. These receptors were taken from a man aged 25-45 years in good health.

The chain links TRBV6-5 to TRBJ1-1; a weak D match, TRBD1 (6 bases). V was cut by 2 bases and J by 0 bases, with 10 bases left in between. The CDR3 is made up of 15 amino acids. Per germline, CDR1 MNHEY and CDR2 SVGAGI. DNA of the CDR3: TGTGCCAGCAGTTACCCCCAGGGGTTGAACACTGAAGCTTTCTTT. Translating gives CASSYPQGLNTEAFF.

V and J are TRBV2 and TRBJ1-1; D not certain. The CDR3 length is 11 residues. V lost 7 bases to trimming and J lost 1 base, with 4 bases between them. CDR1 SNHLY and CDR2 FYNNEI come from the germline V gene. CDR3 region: CASMRNTEAFF. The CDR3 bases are TGTGCCAGCATGAGGAACACTGAAGCTTTCTTT.

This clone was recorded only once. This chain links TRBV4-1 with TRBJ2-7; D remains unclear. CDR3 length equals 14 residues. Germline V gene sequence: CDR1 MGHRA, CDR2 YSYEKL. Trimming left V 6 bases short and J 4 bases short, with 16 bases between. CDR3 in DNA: TGCGCCAGCAGTCCCTCTCAAGGATTTTACGAGCAGTACTTC. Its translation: CASSPSQGFYEQYF.

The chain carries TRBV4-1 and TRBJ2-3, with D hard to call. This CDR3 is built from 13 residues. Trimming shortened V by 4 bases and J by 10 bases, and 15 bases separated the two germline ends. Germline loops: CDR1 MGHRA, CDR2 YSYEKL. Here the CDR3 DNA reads TGCGCCAGCAGCCCAGAGTCCTATCGGGCGCAGTATTTT. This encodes CASSPESYRAQYF.

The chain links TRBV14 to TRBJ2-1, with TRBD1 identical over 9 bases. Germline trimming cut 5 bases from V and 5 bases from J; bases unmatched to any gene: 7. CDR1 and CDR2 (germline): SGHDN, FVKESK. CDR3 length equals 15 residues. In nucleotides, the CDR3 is TGTGCCAGCAGCTTCGGACAGGGGCGACACAATGAGCAGTTCTTC. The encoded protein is CASSFGQGRHNEQFF. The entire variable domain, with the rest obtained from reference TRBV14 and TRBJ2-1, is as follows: EAGVTQFPSHSVIEKGQTVTLRCDPISGHDNLYWYRRVMGKEIKFLLHFVKESKQDESGMPNNRFLAERTGGTYSTLKVQPAELEDSGVYFCASSFGQGRHNEQFFGPGTRLTVL.

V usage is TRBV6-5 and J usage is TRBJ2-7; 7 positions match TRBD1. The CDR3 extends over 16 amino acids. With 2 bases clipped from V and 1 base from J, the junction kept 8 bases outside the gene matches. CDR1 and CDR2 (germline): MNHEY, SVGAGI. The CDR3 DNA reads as TGTGCCAGCAGTTACGATGGGACAGCCCCTTCCTACGAGCAGTACTTC. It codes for CASSYDGTAPSYEQYF.

The CDR3 loop reads CATRAVGGKPDTQYF. The CDR3 DNA reads as TGTGCCACCAGGGCCGTAGGGGGGAAACCCGATACGCAGTATTTT. J is TRBJ2-3 and V is TRBV24-1, with D tentatively TRBD1 or TRBD2 (6 bases each). The CDR3 spans 15 residues. Trimming stripped 7 bases from V and 6 bases from J, with 19 bases between. Germline CDR1 KGHDR, CDR2 SFDVKD.

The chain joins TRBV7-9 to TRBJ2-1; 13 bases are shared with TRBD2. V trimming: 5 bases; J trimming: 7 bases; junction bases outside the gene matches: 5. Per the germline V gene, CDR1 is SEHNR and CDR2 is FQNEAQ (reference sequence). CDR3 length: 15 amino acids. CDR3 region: CASSIPGLAGNEQFF. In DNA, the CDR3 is TGTGCCAGCAGCATACCGGGACTAGCGGGGAATGAGCAGTTCTTC. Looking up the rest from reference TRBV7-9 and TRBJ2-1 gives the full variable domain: DTGVSQNPRHKITKRGQNVTFRCDPISEHNRLYWYRQTLGQGPEFLTYFQNEAQLEKSRLLSDRFSAERPKGSFSTLEIQRTEQGDSAMYLCASSIPGLAGNEQFFGPGTRLTVL.

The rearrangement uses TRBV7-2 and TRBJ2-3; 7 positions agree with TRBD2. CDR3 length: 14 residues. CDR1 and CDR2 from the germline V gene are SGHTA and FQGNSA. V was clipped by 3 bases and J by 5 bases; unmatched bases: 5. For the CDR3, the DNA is TGTGCCAGCAGCTTGAGCGGGGTAAAAGATACGCAGTATTTT. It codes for CASSLSGVKDTQYF. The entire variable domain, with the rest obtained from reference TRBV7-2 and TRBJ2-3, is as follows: GAGVSQSPSNKVTEKGKDVELRCDPISGHTALYWYRQSLGQGLEFLIYFQGNSAPDKSGLPSDRFSAERTGGSVSTLTIQRTQQEDSAVYLCASSLSGVKDTQYFGPGTRLTVL.

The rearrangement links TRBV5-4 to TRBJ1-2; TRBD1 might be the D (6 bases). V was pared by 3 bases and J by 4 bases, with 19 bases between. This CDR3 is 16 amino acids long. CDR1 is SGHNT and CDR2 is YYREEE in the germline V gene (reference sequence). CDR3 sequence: CASSSLVLTGFYGYTF. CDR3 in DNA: TGTGCCAGCAGCTCCTTGGTGTTGACAGGTTTCTATGGCTACACCTTC. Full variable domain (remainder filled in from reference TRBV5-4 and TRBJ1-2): ETGVTQSPTHLIKTRGQQVTLRCSSQSGHNTVSWYQQALGQGPQFIFQYYREEENGRGNFPPRFSGLQFPNYSSELNVNALELDDSALYLCASSSLVLTGFYGYTFGSGTRLTVV.

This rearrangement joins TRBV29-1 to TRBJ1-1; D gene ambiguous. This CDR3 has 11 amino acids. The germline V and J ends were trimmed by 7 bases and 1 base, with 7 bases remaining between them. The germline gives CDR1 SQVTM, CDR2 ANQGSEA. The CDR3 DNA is TGCAGCGGGGGAGGGAACACTGAAGCTTTCTTT. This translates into CSGGGNTEAFF.

CDR3 nucleotide sequence: TGTGCCAGCAGCCCCCGGGACTACCAAGAGACCCAGTACTTC. It is translated as CASSPRDYQETQYF. The rearrangement joins TRBV7-9 to TRBJ2-5; possibly TRBD2 for D (6 bases). Germline CDR1 is SEHNR and CDR2 is FQNEAQ (reference sequence). This CDR3 region has 14 residues. The V gene lost 5 bases and the J gene lost 0 bases, with 10 bases spanning the gap. Supplemented by reference TRBV7-9 and TRBJ2-5, the full variable domain reads DTGVSQNPRHKITKRGQNVTFRCDPISEHNRLYWYRQTLGQGPEFLTYFQNEAQLEKSRLLSDRFSAERPKGSFSTLEIQRTEQGDSAMYLCASSPRDYQETQYFGPGTRLLVL.

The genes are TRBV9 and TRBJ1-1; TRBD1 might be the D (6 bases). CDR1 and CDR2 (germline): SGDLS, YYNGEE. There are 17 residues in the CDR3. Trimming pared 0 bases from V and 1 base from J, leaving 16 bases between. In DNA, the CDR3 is TGTGCCAGCAGCGTAGGAGGGGGGCAGGGAAAGAACACTGAAGCTTTCTTT. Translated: CASSVGGGQGKNTEAFF.

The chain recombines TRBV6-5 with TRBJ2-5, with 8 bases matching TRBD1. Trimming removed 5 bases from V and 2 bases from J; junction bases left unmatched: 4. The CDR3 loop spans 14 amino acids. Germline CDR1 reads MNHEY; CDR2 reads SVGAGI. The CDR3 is CASSPRTGQETQYF. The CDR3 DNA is TGTGCCAGCAGTCCTCGGACAGGGCAAGAGACCCAGTACTTC.

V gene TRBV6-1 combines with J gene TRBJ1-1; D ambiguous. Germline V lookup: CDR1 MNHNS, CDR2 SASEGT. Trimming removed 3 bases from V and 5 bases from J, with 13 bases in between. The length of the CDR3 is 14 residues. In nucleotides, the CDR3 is TGTGCCAGCAGTGACAACCGGGCACTGACTGAAGCTTTCTTT. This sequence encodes CASSDNRALTEAFF.

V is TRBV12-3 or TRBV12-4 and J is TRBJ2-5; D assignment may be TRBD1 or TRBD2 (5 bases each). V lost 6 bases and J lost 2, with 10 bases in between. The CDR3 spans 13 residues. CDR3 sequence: CASSPGRQETQYF. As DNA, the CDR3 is TGTGCCAGCAGCCCGGGACGGCAAGAGACCCAGTACTTC.

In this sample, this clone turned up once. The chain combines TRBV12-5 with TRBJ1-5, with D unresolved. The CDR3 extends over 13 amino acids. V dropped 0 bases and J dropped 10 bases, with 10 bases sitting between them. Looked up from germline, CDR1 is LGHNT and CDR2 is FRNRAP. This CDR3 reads CASGLVNAEPQHF. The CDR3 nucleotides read TGTGCTAGTGGTTTGGTAAATGCAGAACCCCAGCATTTT.

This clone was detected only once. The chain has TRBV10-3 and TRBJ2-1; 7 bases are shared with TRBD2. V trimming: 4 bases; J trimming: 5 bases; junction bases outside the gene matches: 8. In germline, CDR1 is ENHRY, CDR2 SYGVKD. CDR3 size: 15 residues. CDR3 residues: CAISGSSAGHNEQFF. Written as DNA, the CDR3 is TGTGCCATCAGTGGGTCCTCAGCGGGGCACAATGAGCAGTTCTTC.

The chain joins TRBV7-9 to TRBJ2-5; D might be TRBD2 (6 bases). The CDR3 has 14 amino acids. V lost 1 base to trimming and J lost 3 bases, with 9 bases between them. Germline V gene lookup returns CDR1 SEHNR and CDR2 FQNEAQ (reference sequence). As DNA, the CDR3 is TGTGCCAGCAGCTTAGAGTGGACTAAAGAGACCCAGTACTTC. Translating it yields CASSLEWTKETQYF.